The T cell receptor (beta chain) under discussion was sequenced for a study of shared clonotypes between healthy human individuals. Positively selected for CCR7, the CD45RO-negative cells used as naive CD8 cells excluded terminally differentiated effector memory CD45RA+ cells. Participating donors were healthy, HIV-negative adults free of recent acute infections or vaccinations. Concerning this clone: The antigen is not known.

Study-level points and caveats: Only a few donors were included, so the genetic and exposure-history diversity represented was limited.

Repertoires were generated with immunoSEQ multiplex PCR, while TCRdb's copy carries only in-frame clones and drops some. Of around 700,000 clones in the sample, about 90% are singletons; the top ten hold about 24%. The CDR3 is 16 residues long. With V trimmed by 0 bases and J by 7 bases, 8 bases remained unmatched. The germline V gene has CDR1 LGHNA and CDR2 YSLEER. The J gene is TRBJ2-1, the V gene TRBV4-3; 8 positions agree with TRBD2. Sequenced sample: naive CD8+ T cells sorted from blood. This TCR was sampled from a man aged 25-45 years in good health. The CDR3 nucleotides are TGCGCCAGCAGCCAAGATCTAGGGACTAGAACTAATGAGCAGTTCTTC. Its protein product is CASSQDLGTRTNEQFF.